Below, 10 T cell receptor beta chains from the same sample are listed, as sequenced in a study of pediatric ulcerative colitis (dated by TCRdb to between 2018 and 2021). The method behind the library was the immunoSEQ multiplex PCR assay. Imported from immuneACCESS, the table was reduced by TCRdb to in-frame sequences with V and J called. These copies leave out some clones; in studies compared against another copy, an unresolved V gene accounts for under half, and the cause of the remainder is not known. The sample includes 37,000 or so clones, with roughly 83% observed a single time. The ten largest clones add up to approximately 25% of the sample. Input material: blood. Receptor source: a girl aged 10-17 years with moderate ulcerative colitis.

The rearrangement links TRBV18 to TRBJ1-1; D may be TRBD1 (6 bases). The CDR3 is 14 amino acids. V was pared by 6 bases and J by 0 bases, with 11 bases between. Germline-derived CDR1 and CDR2 are KGHSH and LQKENI. This chain's CDR3 is CASSGASMNTEAFF. For the CDR3, the DNA is TGTGCCAGCTCGGGGGCTTCTATGAACACTGAAGCTTTCTTT.

This chain links TRBV10-3 with TRBJ2-2, with D tentatively TRBD1 (6 bases). The CDR3 is 19 amino acids. Germline V gene lookup returns CDR1 ENHRY and CDR2 SYGVKD. CDR3 coding DNA: TGTGCTGGGGGCCATTGGACTGCTCAGCGAGGTGAGAACACCGGGGAGCTGTTTTTT. It codes for CAGGHWTAQRGENTGELFF.

The chain carries TRBV19 and TRBJ2-7; TRBD2 might be the D (6 bases). V shed 5 bases and J shed 0 bases, with 8 bases lying between them. Germline CDR1 is LNHDA and CDR2 is SQIVND (reference sequence). This CDR3 contains 13 residues. CDR3 nucleotides: TGTGCCAGTAGTGGAGGGCCCTCCTACGAGCAGTACTTC. Its translation: CASSGGPSYEQYF.

The chain is built from TRBV28 and TRBJ2-6; 8 nucleotides agree with TRBD1. This CDR3 region has 16 residues. Trimming removed 8 bases from V and 2 bases from J; junction bases left unmatched: 8. Germline V gene lookup returns CDR1 MDHEN and CDR2 SYDVKM. For the CDR3, the DNA is TGTGCCAGCGGGCCCCAGGGGGCAGCTGGGGCCAACGTCCTGACTTTC. Encoded protein: CASGPQGAAGANVLTF.

The table lists this clone with a few counts. This chain joins TRBV1 and TRBJ1-2. TRBV1 constitutes a pseudogene. This CDR3 has 15 residues. For the CDR3, the DNA is TGCACCAGCAGCCAAGTACCGGAAACACACTATGGCTACACCTTC. Translation: CTSSQVPETHYGYTF.

The chain carries TRBV13 and TRBJ1-3; D might be TRBD1 (6 bases). The CDR3 loop spans 15 amino acids. Germline loops: CDR1 PRHDT, CDR2 FYEKMQ (reference sequence). V was clipped by 1 base and J by 2 bases, with 9 bases between them. The CDR3 DNA follows: TGTGCCAGCAGCTTAGAGGGGGACCCTGGAAACACCATATATTTT. Its protein is CASSLEGDPGNTIYF.

This clone was counted only a few times. The chain recombines TRBV2 with TRBJ2-3; D perhaps matches TRBD2 (6 bases). The CDR3 runs 15 residues. Germline values: CDR1 SNHLY, CDR2 FYNNEI. V shed 7 bases and J shed 6 bases, with 20 bases lying between them. CDR3 amino acids: CASKAYGRGADTQYF. The CDR3 DNA follows: TGTGCCAGCAAGGCCTATGGGCGGGGAGCGGATACGCAGTATTTT.

The rearrangement joins TRBV5-1 to TRBJ1-1, with D possibly TRBD1 on 6 matching bases. Trimming removed 0 bases at V and 0 bases at J, with 9 bases between. Germline V gene data show CDR1 as SGHRS and CDR2 as YFSETQ. The CDR3 sequence is 15 residues long. The CDR3 sequence is CASSLEGEMNTEAFF. As DNA, the CDR3 is TGCGCCAGCAGCTTGGAGGGGGAGATGAACACTGAAGCTTTCTTT.

To note about this clone: Other DNA sequences within the sample encode an identical CDR3. The rearrangement links TRBV6-5 to TRBJ1-1; D may be TRBD1 (5 bases). V lost 2 bases to trimming and J lost 2 bases, with 15 bases between them. The CDR3 is 16 amino acids. Germline loops: CDR1 MNHEY, CDR2 SVGAGI. The DNA of the CDR3 is TGTGCCAGCAGTTACCGCCGGACGGGGGTAAACACTGAAGCTTTCTTT. It is translated as CASSYRRTGVNTEAFF.

V and J are TRBV7-9 and TRBJ1-2; D gene unclear. Per the germline V gene, CDR1 is SEHNR and CDR2 is FQNEAQ (reference sequence). Trimming removed 2 bases from V and 0 bases from J, with 10 bases in between. The CDR3 contains 15 residues. The CDR3 loop is CASSLLSRPNYGYTF. The DNA of the CDR3 is TGTGCCAGCAGCTTATTGAGTAGGCCTAACTATGGCTACACCTTC.